Included here is one TCR beta chain sequence, with context. This entry belongs to a study of blood T cell repertoires in COVID-19. Clones were read by immunoSEQ multiplex PCR, and TCRdb kept only the in-frame ones, dropping some. Among 40,000 to 50,000 clones listed, 90% were seen once. Sequenced input: peripheral blood. The source is a man between 65 and 85 years old with acute or convalescent COVID-19.

DNA for the CDR3: TGTGCCAGCAGCCCCGGGGGGGCGGGGCAAGAGACCCAGTACTTC. Encoded protein: CASSPGGAGQETQYF. This chain links TRBV5-4 with TRBJ2-5; TRBD2 aligns across 8 bases. This CDR3 is 15 amino acids long. The germline V gene encodes CDR1 SGHNT and CDR2 YYREEE (reference sequence). Germline trimming cut 4 bases from V and 2 bases from J; bases unmatched to any gene: 7.